The 8 T cell receptor beta chains below all came from one sample that was sequenced in a study of T cell responses to AZD1222 COVID-19 vaccine. Clones were sequenced by immunoSEQ multiplex PCR, and TCRdb holds only the in-frame ones, with some missing. This sample has some 170,000 clones, with 80% to 90% found just once. Sequencing was performed on peripheral blood, taken 28 days after the second dose of the MenACWY control vaccine. These receptors were collected from an adult who received the MenACWY meningococcal vaccine as a control.

J is TRBJ1-2 and V is TRBV5-4, with D unclear. Trimming left V 4 bases short and J 8 bases short, with 18 bases between. Germline CDR1 reads SGHNT; CDR2 reads YYREEE (reference sequence). The CDR3 covers 14 residues. The CDR3 DNA is TGTGCCAGCAGCCTGGAGTCGGCCCTGGAGGGCTACACCTTC. Amino acid sequence: CASSLESALEGYTF.

The CDR3, as DNA: TGTGCCAGCAGTGGGGCCGGGGGCTCCTACGAGCAGTACTTC. The encoded protein is CASSGAGGSYEQYF. The chain uses TRBV7-2 and TRBJ2-7, with D tentatively TRBD2 (6 bases). This CDR3 is built from 14 residues. Germline CDR1 is SGHTA and CDR2 is FQGNSA. With 6 bases removed from V and 0 bases from J, the gap between germline ends came to 12 bases.

This sequence joins TRBV28 and TRBJ1-2; a weak D match, TRBD1 (5 bases). Germline assignment: CDR1 MDHEN and CDR2 SYDVKM. The CDR3 contains 15 residues. V was trimmed by 6 bases and J by 4 bases, leaving 18 bases between them. CDR3 bases: TGTGCCAGCAGCCGGGCGGCGGAGGGGACCTATGGCTACACCTTC. Protein: CASSRAAEGTYGYTF.

The chain has TRBV24-1 and TRBJ1-1; a weak D match, TRBD1 (5 bases). V lost 2 bases and J 0 bases, leaving 9 bases between the germline ends. Germline assignment: CDR1 KGHDR and CDR2 SFDVKD. The CDR3 contains 15 residues. This chain's CDR3 is CATSDSQGMNTEAFF. The DNA for the CDR3 is TGTGCCACCAGTGATTCTCAGGGAATGAACACTGAAGCTTTCTTT.

The chain recombines TRBV5-1 with TRBJ2-3; tentative D call: TRBD2 (5 bases). Trimming took off 1 base at V and 1 base at J, with 10 bases between the two ends. Per the germline V gene, CDR1 is SGHRS and CDR2 is YFSETQ. The CDR3 totals 15 residues. CDR3 amino acids: CASSLSSRGTDTQYF. The CDR3 coding sequence is TGCGCCAGCAGCTTGTCCTCGCGGGGCACAGATACGCAGTATTTT. The variable domain in full, completed from reference TRBV5-1 and TRBJ2-3, reads KAGVTQTPRYLIKTRGQQVTLSCSPISGHRSVSWYQQTPGQGLQFLFEYFSETQRNKGNFPGRFSGRQFSNSRSEMNVSTLELGDSALYLCASSLSSRGTDTQYFGPGTRLTVL.

The count of this clone is one. V gene TRBV7-8 combines with J gene TRBJ2-5; unclear D gene. The CDR3 is 12 amino acids. Germline lookup yields CDR1 SGHVS and CDR2 FQNEAQ. Trimming took 3 bases from V and 5 from J, leaving 7 bases between them. This CDR3 is CASSFAKETQYF. For the CDR3, the DNA is TGTGCCAGCAGCTTTGCGAAGGAGACCCAGTACTTC.

The chain links TRBV10-3 to TRBJ2-1, with TRBD2 matching over 10 bases. This CDR3 comprises 14 residues. Germline-derived CDR1 and CDR2 are ENHRY and SYGVKD. J was trimmed by 6 bases and V by 4 bases; bases with no gene match: 3. CDR3 sequence reads: CAISASGSVNEQFF. DNA for the CDR3: TGTGCCATCAGTGCTAGCGGGAGTGTCAATGAGCAGTTCTTC.

This clone occurred once. V and J are TRBV27 and TRBJ2-1; D might be TRBD1 or TRBD2, each matching 5 bases. Trimming removed 5 bases at V and 4 bases at J, with 12 bases between. The CDR3 is 14 amino acids. Germline-derived CDR1 and CDR2 are MNHEY and SMNVEV (reference sequence). CDR3 in DNA: TGTGCCAGCAGTACCCACGGGGCGTACAATGAGCAGTTCTTC. It is translated as CASSTHGAYNEQFF.